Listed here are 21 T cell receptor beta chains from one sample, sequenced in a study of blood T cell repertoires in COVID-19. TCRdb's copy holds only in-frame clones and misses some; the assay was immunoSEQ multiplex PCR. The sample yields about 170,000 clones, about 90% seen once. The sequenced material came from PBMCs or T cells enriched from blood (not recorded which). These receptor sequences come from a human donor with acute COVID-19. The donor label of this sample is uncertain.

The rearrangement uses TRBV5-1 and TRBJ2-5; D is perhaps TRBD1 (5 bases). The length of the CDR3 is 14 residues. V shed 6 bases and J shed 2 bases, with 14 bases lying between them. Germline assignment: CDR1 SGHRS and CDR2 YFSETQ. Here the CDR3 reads CASTPLGDQETQYF. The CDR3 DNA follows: TGCGCCAGCACGCCCTTAGGGGATCAAGAGACCCAGTACTTC.

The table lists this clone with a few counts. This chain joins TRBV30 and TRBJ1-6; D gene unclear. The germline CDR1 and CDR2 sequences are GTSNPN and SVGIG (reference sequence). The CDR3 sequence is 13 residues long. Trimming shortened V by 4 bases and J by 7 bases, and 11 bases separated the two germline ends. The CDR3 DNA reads TGTGCCTGGACCCGACTGAGAAATTCACCCCTCCACTTT. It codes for CAWTRLRNSPLHF.

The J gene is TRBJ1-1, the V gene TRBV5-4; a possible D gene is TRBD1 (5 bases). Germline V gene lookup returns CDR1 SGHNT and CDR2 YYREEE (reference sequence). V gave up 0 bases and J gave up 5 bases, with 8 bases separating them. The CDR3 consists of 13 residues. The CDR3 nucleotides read TGTGCCAGCAGCTTGGTTGCAGGGACTGAAGCTTTCTTT. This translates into CASSLVAGTEAFF.

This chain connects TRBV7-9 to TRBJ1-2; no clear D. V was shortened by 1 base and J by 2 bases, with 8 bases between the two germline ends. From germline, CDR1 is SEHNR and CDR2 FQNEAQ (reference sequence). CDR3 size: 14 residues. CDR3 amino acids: CASSLEGGNYGYTF. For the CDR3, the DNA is TGTGCCAGCAGCTTAGAAGGAGGGAACTATGGCTACACCTTC.

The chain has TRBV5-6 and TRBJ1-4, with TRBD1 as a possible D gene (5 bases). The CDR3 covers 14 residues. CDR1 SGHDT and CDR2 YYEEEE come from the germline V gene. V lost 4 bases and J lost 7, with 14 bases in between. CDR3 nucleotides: TGTGCCAGCAGCCTCGTAGGGCAGGGTGAAAAACTGTTTTTT. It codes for CASSLVGQGEKLFF.

The CDR3 coding sequence is TGTGCCAGCAGCGTAGATTGGACTAGCGGGGGAAAAAACATTCAGTACTTC. It codes for CASSVDWTSGGKNIQYF. V gene TRBV9 combines with J gene TRBJ2-4, with TRBD2 matching over 13 bases. The trim removed 0 bases at V and 4 bases at J, leaving 4 bases unmatched. The CDR3 is 17 amino acids. The V gene's germline CDR1 is SGDLS and CDR2 YYNGEE.

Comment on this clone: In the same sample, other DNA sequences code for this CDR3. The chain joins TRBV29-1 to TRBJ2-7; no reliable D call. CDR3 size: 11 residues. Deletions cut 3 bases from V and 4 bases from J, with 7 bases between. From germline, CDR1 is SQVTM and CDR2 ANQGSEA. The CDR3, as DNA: TGCAGCGTTGAGGCCGATTACGAGCAGTACTTC. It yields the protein CSVEADYEQYF.

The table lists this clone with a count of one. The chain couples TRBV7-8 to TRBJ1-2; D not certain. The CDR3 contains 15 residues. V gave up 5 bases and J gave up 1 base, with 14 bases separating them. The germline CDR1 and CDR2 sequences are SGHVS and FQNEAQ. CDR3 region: CASSPRLSGNYGYTF. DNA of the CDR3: TGTGCCAGCAGCCCACGCCTCTCCGGTAACTATGGCTACACCTTC. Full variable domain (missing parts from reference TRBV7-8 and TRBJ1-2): GAGVSQSPRYKVAKRGQDVALRCDPISGHVSLFWYQQALGQGPEFLTYFQNEAQLDKSGLPSDRFFAERPEGSVSTLKIQRTQQEDSAVYLCASSPRLSGNYGYTFGSGTRLTVV.

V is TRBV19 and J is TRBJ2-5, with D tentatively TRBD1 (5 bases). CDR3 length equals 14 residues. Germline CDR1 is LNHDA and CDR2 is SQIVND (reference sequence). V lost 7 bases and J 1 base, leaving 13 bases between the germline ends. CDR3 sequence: CASKGWVPQETQYF. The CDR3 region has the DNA TGTGCCAGTAAGGGGTGGGTCCCCCAAGAGACCCAGTACTTC.

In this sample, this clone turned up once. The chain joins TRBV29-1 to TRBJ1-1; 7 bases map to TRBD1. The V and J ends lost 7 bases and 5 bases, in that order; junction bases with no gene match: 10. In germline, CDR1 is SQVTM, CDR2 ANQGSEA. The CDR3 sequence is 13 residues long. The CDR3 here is CSGGRGQGTEAFF. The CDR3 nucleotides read TGCAGCGGGGGAAGGGGGCAGGGGACTGAAGCTTTCTTT.

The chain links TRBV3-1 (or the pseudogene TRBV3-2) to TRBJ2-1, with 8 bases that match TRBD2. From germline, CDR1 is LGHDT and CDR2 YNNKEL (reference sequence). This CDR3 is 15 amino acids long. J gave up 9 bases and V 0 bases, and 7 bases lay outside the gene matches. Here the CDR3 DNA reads TGTGCCAGCAGCCAAGAGGGCGGGGGGCCACCTGAGCAGTTCTTC. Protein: CASSQEGGGPPEQFF.

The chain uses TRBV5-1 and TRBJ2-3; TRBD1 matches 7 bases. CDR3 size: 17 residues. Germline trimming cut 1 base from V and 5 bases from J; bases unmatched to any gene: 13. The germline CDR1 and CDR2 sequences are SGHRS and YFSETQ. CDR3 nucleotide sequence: TGCGCCAGCAGCTTGATCGGCGGAACTAGGGGGCTAGATACGCAGTATTTT. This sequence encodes CASSLIGGTRGLDTQYF.

The CDR3 coding sequence is TGTGCCAGCAGTCCTCAAGGCAGGGTGGGTGGCTACACCTTC. It specifies CASSPQGRVGGYTF. J is TRBJ1-2 and V is TRBV11-2; D is possibly TRBD1 (5 bases). The CDR3 contains 14 residues. Looked up from germline, CDR1 is SGHAT and CDR2 is FQNNGV. V lost 6 bases and J 7 bases, leaving 18 bases between the germline ends.

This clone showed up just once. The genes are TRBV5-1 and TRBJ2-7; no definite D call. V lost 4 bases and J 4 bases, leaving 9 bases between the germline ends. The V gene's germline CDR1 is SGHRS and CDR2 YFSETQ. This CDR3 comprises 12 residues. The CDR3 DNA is TGCGCCAGCAGCCTTAGCCGTTACGAGCAGTACTTC. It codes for CASSLSRYEQYF.

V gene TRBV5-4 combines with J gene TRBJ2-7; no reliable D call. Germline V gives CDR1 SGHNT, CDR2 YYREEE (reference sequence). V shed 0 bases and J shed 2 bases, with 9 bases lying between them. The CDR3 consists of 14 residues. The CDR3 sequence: CASSLELTTYEQYF. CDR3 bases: TGTGCCAGCAGCTTGGAGTTGACAACCTACGAGCAGTACTTC.

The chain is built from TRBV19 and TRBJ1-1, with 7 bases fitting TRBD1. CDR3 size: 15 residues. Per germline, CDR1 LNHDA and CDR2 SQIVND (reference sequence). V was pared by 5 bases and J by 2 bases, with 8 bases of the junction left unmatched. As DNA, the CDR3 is TGTGCCAGTAGTCCTTACAGGGGATCCAACACTGAAGCTTTCTTT. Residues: CASSPYRGSNTEAFF.

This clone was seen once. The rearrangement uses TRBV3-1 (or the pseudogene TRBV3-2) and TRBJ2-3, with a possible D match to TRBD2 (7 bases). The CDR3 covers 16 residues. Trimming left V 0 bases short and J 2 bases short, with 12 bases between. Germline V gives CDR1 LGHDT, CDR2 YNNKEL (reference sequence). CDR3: CASSQERGALTDTQYF. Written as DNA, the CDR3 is TGTGCCAGCAGCCAAGAACGGGGGGCCCTCACAGATACGCAGTATTTT.

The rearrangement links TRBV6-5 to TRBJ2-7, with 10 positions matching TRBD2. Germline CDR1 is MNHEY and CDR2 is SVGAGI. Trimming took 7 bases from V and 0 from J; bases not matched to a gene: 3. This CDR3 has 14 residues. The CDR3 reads CASMERGGSYEQYF. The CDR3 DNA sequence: TGTGCCAGCATGGAGCGGGGGGGCTCCTACGAGCAGTACTTC.

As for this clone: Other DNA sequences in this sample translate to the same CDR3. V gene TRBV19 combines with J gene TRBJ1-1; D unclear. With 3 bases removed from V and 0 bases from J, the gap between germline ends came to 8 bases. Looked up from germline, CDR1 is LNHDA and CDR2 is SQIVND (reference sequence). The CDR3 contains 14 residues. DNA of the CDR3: TGTGCCAGTAGTATTGAGGGTTTGAACACTGAAGCTTTCTTT. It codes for CASSIEGLNTEAFF.

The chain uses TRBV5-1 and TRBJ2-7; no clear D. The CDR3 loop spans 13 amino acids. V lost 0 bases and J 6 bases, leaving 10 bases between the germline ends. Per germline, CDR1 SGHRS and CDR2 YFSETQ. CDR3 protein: CASSLASRSEQYF. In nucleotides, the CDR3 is TGCGCCAGCAGCTTGGCCTCCCGGTCCGAGCAGTACTTC.

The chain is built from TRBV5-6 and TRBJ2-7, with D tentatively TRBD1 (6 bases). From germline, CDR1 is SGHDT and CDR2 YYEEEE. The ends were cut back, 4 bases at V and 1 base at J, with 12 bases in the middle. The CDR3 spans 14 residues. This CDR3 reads CASSPPGVSYEQYF. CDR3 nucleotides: TGTGCCAGCAGCCCCCCAGGGGTGTCCTACGAGCAGTACTTC.